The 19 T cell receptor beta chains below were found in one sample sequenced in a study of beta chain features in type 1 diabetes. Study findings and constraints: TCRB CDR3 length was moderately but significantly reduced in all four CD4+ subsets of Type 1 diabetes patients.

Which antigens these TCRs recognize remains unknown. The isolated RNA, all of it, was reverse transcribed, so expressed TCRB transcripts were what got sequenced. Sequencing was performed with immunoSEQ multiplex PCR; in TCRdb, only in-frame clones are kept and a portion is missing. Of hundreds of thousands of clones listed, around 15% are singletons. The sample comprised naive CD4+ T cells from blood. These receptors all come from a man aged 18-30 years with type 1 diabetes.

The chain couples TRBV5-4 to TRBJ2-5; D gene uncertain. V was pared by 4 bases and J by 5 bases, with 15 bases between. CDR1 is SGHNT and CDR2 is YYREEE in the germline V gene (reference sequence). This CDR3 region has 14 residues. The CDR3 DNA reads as TGTGCCAGCAGCCTCAATTTTGGGCAGGAGACCCAGTACTTC. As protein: CASSLNFGQETQYF.

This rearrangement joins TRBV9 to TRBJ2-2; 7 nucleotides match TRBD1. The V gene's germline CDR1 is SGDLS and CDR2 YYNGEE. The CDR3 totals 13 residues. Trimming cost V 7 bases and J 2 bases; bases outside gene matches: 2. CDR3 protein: CASRQGNTGELFF. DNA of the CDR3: TGTGCCAGCCGACAGGGAAACACCGGGGAGCTGTTTTTT.

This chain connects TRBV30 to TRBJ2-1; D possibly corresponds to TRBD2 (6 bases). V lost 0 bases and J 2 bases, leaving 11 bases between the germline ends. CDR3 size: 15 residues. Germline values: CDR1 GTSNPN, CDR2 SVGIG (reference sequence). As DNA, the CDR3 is TGTGCCTGGAGTGTTGGAGCGGGTGCCTACAATGAGCAGTTCTTC. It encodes CAWSVGAGAYNEQFF.

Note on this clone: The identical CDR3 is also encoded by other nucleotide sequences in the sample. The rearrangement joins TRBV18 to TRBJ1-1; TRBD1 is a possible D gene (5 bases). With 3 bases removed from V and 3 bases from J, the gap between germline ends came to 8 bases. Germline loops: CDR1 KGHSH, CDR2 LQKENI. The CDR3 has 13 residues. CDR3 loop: CASSPGRDTEAFF. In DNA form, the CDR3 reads TGTGCCAGCTCACCGGGACGGGACACTGAAGCTTTCTTT. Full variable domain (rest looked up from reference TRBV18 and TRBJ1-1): NAGVMQNPRHLVRRRGQEARLRCSPMKGHSHVYWYRQLPEEGLKFMVYLQKENIIDESGMPKERFSAEFPKEGPSILRIQQVVRGDSAAYFCASSPGRDTEAFFGQGTRLTVV.

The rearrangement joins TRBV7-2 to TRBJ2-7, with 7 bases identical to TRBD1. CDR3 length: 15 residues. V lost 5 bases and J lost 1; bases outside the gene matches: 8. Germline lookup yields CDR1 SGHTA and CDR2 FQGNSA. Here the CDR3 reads CASSPPDRRSYEQYF. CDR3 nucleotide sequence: TGTGCCAGCAGCCCCCCGGACAGGAGATCCTACGAGCAGTACTTC.

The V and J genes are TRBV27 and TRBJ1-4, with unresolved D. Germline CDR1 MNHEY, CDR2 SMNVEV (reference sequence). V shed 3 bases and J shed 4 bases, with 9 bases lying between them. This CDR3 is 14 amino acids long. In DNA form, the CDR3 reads TGTGCCAGCAGTTTGAGTCTTTATAATGAAAAACTGTTTTTT. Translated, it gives CASSLSLYNEKLFF.

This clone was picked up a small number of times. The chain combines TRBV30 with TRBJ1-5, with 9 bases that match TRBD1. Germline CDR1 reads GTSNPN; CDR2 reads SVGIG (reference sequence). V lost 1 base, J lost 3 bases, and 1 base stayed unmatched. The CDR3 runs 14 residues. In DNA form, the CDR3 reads TGTGCCTGGAGTGGGACAGGGGCCAATCAGCCCCAGCATTTT. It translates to CAWSGTGANQPQHF.

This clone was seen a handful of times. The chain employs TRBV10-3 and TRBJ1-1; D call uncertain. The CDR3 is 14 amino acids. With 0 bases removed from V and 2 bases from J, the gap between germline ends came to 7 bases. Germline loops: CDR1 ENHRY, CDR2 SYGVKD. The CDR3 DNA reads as TGTGCCATCAGTGAGTCTCCGGGAAACACTGAAGCTTTCTTT. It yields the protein CAISESPGNTEAFF.

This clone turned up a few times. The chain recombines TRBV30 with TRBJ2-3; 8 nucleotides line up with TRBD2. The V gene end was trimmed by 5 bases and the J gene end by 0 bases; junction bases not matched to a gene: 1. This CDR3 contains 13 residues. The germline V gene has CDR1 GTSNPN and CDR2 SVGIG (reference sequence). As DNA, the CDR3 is TGTGCCTGGGAGCGGGGGAGCACAGATACGCAGTATTTT. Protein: CAWERGSTDTQYF.

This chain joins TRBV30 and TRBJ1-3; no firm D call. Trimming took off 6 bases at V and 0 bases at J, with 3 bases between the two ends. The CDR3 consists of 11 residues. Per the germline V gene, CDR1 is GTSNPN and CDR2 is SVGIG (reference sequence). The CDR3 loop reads CACLSGNTIYF. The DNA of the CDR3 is TGTGCCTGCCTCTCTGGAAACACCATATATTTT.

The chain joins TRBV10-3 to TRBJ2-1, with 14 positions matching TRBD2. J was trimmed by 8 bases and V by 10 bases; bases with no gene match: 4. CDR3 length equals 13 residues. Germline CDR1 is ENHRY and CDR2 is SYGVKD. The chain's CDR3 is CATGLAGGDEQFF. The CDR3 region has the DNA TGTGCCACCGGACTAGCGGGGGGAGATGAGCAGTTCTTC.

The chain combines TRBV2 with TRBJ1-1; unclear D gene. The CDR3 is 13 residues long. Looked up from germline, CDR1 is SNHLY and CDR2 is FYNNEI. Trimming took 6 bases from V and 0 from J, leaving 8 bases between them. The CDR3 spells CASSLEMNTEAFF. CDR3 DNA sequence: TGTGCCAGCAGCTTAGAAATGAACACTGAAGCTTTCTTT.

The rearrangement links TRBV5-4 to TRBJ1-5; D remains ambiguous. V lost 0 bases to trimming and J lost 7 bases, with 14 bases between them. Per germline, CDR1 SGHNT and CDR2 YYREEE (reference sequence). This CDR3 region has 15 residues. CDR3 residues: CASSLDPGLTQPQHF. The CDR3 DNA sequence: TGTGCCAGCAGCTTGGACCCAGGACTAACACAGCCCCAGCATTTT.

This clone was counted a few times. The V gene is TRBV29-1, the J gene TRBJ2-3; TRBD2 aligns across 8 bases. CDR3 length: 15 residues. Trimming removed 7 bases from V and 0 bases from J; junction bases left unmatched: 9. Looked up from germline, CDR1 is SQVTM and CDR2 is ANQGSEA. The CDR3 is CSGKRGSASTDTQYF. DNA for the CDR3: TGCAGCGGGAAGCGGGGGAGTGCTAGCACAGATACGCAGTATTTT.

CDR3 nucleotides: TGTGCCAGCAGTTTATTGGGGGTGGCGAGAGAGACCCAGTACTTC. Protein sequence: CASSLLGVARETQYF. This chain connects TRBV6-5 to TRBJ2-5; either TRBD1 or TRBD2 may fit D (5 bases each). Germline V CDR1 and CDR2: MNHEY, SVGAGI. There are 15 residues in the CDR3. With 4 bases removed from V and 4 bases from J, the gap between germline ends came to 16 bases.

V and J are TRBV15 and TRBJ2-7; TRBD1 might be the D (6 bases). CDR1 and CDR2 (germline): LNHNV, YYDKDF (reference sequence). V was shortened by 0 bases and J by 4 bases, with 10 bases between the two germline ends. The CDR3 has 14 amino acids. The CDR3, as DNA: TGTGCCACCAGCAGAGACTGTCAGGGGTACGAGCAGTACTTC. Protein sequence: CATSRDCQGYEQYF.

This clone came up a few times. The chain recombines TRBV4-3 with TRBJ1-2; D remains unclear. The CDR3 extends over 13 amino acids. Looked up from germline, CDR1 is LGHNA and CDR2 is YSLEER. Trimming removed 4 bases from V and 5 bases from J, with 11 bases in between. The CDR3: CASSPLPGYGYTF. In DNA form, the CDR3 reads TGCGCCAGCAGCCCCCTCCCTGGGTATGGCTACACCTTC.

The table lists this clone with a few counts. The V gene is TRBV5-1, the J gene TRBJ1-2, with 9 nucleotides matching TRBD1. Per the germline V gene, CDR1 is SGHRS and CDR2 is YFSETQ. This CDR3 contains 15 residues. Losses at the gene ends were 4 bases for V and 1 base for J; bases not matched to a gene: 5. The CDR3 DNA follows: TGCGCCAGCAGCCTCTGGACAGGGGATAACTATGGCTACACCTTC. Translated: CASSLWTGDNYGYTF.

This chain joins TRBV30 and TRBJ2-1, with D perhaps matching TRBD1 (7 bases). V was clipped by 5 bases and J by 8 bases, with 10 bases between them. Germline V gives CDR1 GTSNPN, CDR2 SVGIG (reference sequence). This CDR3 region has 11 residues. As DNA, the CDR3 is TGTGCCTGGGGAGGGGGCCATGAGCAGTTCTTC. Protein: CAWGGGHEQFF.